A single sample gave rise to the 21 T cell receptor beta chains below, sequenced in a study of identical twins. Each CDR3 protein is one row after TCRdb ran MiXCR on the 5' RACE reads. The sample includes hundreds of thousands of distinct CDR3 sequences, 21% seen only once; the top ten take 4% to 4.5%. The sample was also linked to a second study, of T cells expressing NK-cell markers.

The sequencing input was PBMCs. All receptors derive from a young woman in good health.

In its sample, this clonotype was seen a few times. The CDR3 loop reads CASSPPTSGRTDTQYF. In DNA form, the CDR3 reads TGTGCCAGCAGTCCGCCTACTAGCGGCCGCACAGATACGCAGTATTTT. The chain joins TRBV12-3 or TRBV12-4 to TRBJ2-3; 8 bases are shared with TRBD2. V lost 5 bases to trimming and J lost 1 base; unmatched junction nucleotides: 8. CDR3 length equals 16 residues.

Of note for this clonotype: It may be a read error: a sequence one base away is much more abundant. The CDR3 loop reads CASSGDEQFF. As DNA, the CDR3 is TGTGCCAGCAGCGGCGATGAGCAGTTCTTC. The rearrangement uses TRBV9 and TRBJ2-1; no firm D call. This CDR3 spans 10 amino acids. CDR1 is SGDLS and CDR2 is YYNGEE in the germline V gene. The germline V and J ends were trimmed by 3 bases and 8 bases, with 3 bases remaining between them. The entire variable domain, with the rest obtained from reference TRBV9 and TRBJ2-1, is as follows: DSGVTQTPKHLITATGQRVTLRCSPRSGDLSVYWYQQSLDQGLQFLIQYYNGEERAKGNILERFSAQQFPDLHSELNLSSLELGDSALYFCASSGDEQFFGPGTRLTVL.

This clonotype has at least ten counts. Here the CDR3 reads CASSNRDSYGYTF. In DNA form, the CDR3 reads TGTGCCAGCAGTAACAGGGATAGCTATGGCTACACCTTC. The chain couples TRBV12-3 or TRBV12-4 to TRBJ1-2; tentative D call: TRBD1 (6 bases). The ends were cut back, 5 bases at V and 4 bases at J, with 11 bases in the middle. This CDR3 has 13 amino acids.

A few counts support this clonotype. The J gene is TRBJ1-1, the V gene TRBV7-2; TRBD1 might be the D (6 bases). The ends were cut back, 1 base at V and 3 bases at J, with 12 bases in the middle. CDR3 size: 15 residues. CDR1 SGHTA and CDR2 FQGNSA come from the germline V gene. DNA of the CDR3: TGTGCCAGCAGCTTAGTATCAGGGGCACACACTGAAGCTTTCTTT. Amino acid sequence: CASSLVSGAHTEAFF.

This clonotype was picked up many times. This rearrangement joins TRBV7-9 to TRBJ2-5; no definite D call. The CDR3 has 11 residues. Trimming stripped 2 bases from V and 5 bases from J, with 3 bases between. Germline V CDR1 and CDR2: SEHNR, FQNEAQ (reference sequence). CDR3 amino acids: CASSLFETQYF. Written as DNA, the CDR3 is TGTGCCAGCAGCTTATTTGAGACCCAGTACTTC.

The chain has TRBV12-3 or TRBV12-4 and TRBJ2-7, with D tentatively TRBD2 (5 bases). The V gene lost 5 bases and the J gene lost 0 bases, with 11 bases spanning the gap. The CDR3 has 14 amino acids. This CDR3 reads CASSPGSGSYEQYF. The DNA for the CDR3 is TGTGCCAGCAGTCCGGGAAGTGGCTCCTACGAGCAGTACTTC.

This clonotype was detected many times. The chain links TRBV4-1 to TRBJ1-5; D is perhaps TRBD1 (5 bases). Trimming cost V 0 bases and J 4 bases, with 16 bases left between them. Germline V lookup: CDR1 MGHRA, CDR2 YSYEKL. CDR3 size: 17 residues. DNA for the CDR3: TGCGCCAGCAGCCAAGAATTAAGCCGGGGCCCTAATCAGCCCCAGCATTTT. Residues: CASSQELSRGPNQPQHF.

This clonotype was seen a handful of times. The CDR3: CASSPDGYGEQFF. Written as DNA, the CDR3 is TGTGCCAGCAGTCCCGACGGCTACGGTGAGCAGTTCTTC. The chain links TRBV6-2 or TRBV6-3 to TRBJ2-1; D unresolved. Trimming removed 5 bases from V and 9 bases from J, with 14 bases in between. This CDR3 spans 13 amino acids. The germline V gene has CDR1 MNHEY and CDR2 SVGEGT.

This clonotype was detected only a few times. V and J are TRBV7-2 and TRBJ1-1; D is unresolved. The germline V gene has CDR1 SGHTA and CDR2 FQGNSA. The CDR3 is made up of 13 amino acids. V was pared by 6 bases and J by 2 bases, with 10 bases between. The CDR3 nucleotides read TGTGCCAGCAGTCAACGCATAAACACTGAAGCTTTCTTT. It specifies CASSQRINTEAFF.

This chain links TRBV12-3 or TRBV12-4 with TRBJ2-3; D might be TRBD1 or TRBD2, each matching 5 bases. V was cut by 9 bases and J by 1 base, with 14 bases left in between. This CDR3 has 14 amino acids. CDR3 amino acids: CASTILGGTDTQYF. Written as DNA, the CDR3 is TGTGCCAGTACGATTTTGGGGGGCACAGATACGCAGTATTTT.

This clonotype was observed a handful of times. The genes are TRBV15 and TRBJ2-4; no clear D gene. The V end was cut by 1 base, the J end by 0 bases, with 10 bases between. Germline V gene data show CDR1 as LNHNV and CDR2 as YYDKDF (reference sequence). This CDR3 has 16 residues. CDR3 bases: TGTGCCACCAGCAGAGGTCGAGAGCTAGCCAAAAACATTCAGTACTTC. Protein product: CATSRGRELAKNIQYF.

The chain has TRBV29-1 and TRBJ2-7, with 8 bases lining up with TRBD1. The trim removed 5 bases at V and 2 bases at J, leaving 5 bases unmatched. This CDR3 is built from 13 residues. Germline loops: CDR1 SQVTM, CDR2 ANQGSEA. CDR3 sequence (DNA): TGCAGCGTTCCGGGACAGGACACCTACGAGCAGTACTTC. Translation: CSVPGQDTYEQYF.

The chain combines TRBV20-1 with TRBJ2-7; TRBD2 agrees at 9 bases. CDR3 length: 12 residues. The V gene's germline CDR1 is DFQATT and CDR2 SNEGSKA (reference sequence). Trimming at V came to 6 bases and at J to 3 bases, leaving 3 bases not matched to a gene. This CDR3 is CSAEREVYEQYF. Here the CDR3 DNA reads TGCAGTGCCGAGCGGGAGGTCTACGAGCAGTACTTC.

This chain joins TRBV10-2 and TRBJ2-3; D gene unclear. The CDR3 runs to 12 residues. From germline, CDR1 is WSHSY and CDR2 SAAADI. Trimming removed 7 bases from V and 6 bases from J, with 11 bases in between. This CDR3 is CASMRIRDTQYF. The DNA of the CDR3 is TGCGCCAGCATGAGAATTCGGGATACGCAGTATTTT.

Only a few counts were recorded for this clonotype. The chain joins TRBV9 to TRBJ2-2, with TRBD1 identical over 9 bases. There are 17 residues in the CDR3. The germline CDR1 and CDR2 sequences are SGDLS and YYNGEE. V lost 0 bases and J lost 4; bases outside the gene matches: 7. The CDR3 DNA follows: TGTGCCAGCAGCGTAGCTTCGGACAGGGGTGGCACCGGGGAGCTGTTTTTT. Encoded protein: CASSVASDRGGTGELFF.

The V and J genes are TRBV30 and TRBJ2-1; 7 nucleotides agree with TRBD2. In germline, CDR1 is GTSNPN, CDR2 SVGIG (reference sequence). The CDR3 sequence is 15 residues long. The V segment lost 5 bases and the J segment 4 bases; nucleotides outside the gene matches: 11. The CDR3 loop is CAWEPHPSGYNEQFF. The CDR3 nucleotides are TGTGCCTGGGAACCCCACCCTAGCGGATACAATGAGCAGTTCTTC.

The chain joins TRBV12-5 to TRBJ2-7; 13 bases match TRBD2. Trimming at V came to 4 bases and at J to 2 bases, leaving 8 bases not matched to a gene. This CDR3 has 17 amino acids. Germline V CDR1 and CDR2: LGHNT, FRNRAP. The CDR3 protein is CASGSGTSGIVTYEQYF. In DNA form, the CDR3 reads TGTGCTAGTGGTTCCGGGACTAGCGGGATCGTTACCTACGAGCAGTACTTC.

Only a few counts were recorded for this clonotype. V and J are TRBV4-3 and TRBJ2-1; TRBD1 might be the D (5 bases). This CDR3 spans 14 amino acids. The V gene's germline CDR1 is LGHNA and CDR2 YSLEER. The V end was cut by 4 bases, the J end by 6 bases, with 13 bases between. CDR3 bases: TGCGCCAGCAGCCGCCAAGGGGAAGGCAATGAGCAGTTCTTC. Translated: CASSRQGEGNEQFF.

The V call is TRBV13, the J call TRBJ1-1, with D uncertain. From germline, CDR1 is PRHDT and CDR2 FYEKMQ (reference sequence). Trimming took off 3 bases at V and 3 bases at J, with 14 bases between the two ends. The CDR3 has 15 residues. CDR3 residues: CASSLGGNGYTEAFF. In nucleotides, the CDR3 is TGTGCCAGCAGCTTGGGAGGGAACGGGTACACTGAAGCTTTCTTT.

CDR3 DNA: TGTGCCAGCAGCCGAGACAGGGGGCAGGACGAGCAGTACTTC. This encodes CASSRDRGQDEQYF. V and J are TRBV2 and TRBJ2-7, with TRBD1 matching over 10 bases. This CDR3 is built from 14 residues. Per germline, CDR1 SNHLY and CDR2 FYNNEI. V dropped 6 bases and J dropped 5; count of bases not matched to a gene: 7.

The chain uses TRBV12-3 or TRBV12-4 and TRBJ1-2; a weak D match, TRBD1 (5 bases). Between the trimmed V and J ends, which lost 8 bases and 2 bases, there was a span of 12 bases. The CDR3 contains 13 residues. DNA for the CDR3: TGTGCCAGCGGGGAGGGGCCCAACTATGGCTACACCTTC. It specifies CASGEGPNYGYTF.